The clone carrying this T cell receptor beta chain was seen a few times. What it recognizes is unknown. The assay was immunoSEQ multiplex PCR, and TCRdb's table has in-frame clones only and misses some. The sample consists of 90,000 to 130,000 clones, approximately 89% of them appearing once. This specimen comes from a study of OX40 agonist ivuxolimab in advanced cancers. Across the whole study: The patients received agonistic anti-OX40 (CD134) antibody ivuxolimab. Study-wide results and caveats: At doses 0.1 to 3.0 mg/kg, CD4+ and CD8+ clones expanded.

Germline CDR1 reads SQVTM; CDR2 reads ANQGSEA. This CDR3 spans 14 amino acids. J was trimmed by 10 bases and V by 5 bases; bases with no gene match: 12. The rearrangement links TRBV29-1 to TRBJ1-4, with 8 bases matching TRBD1. The sequencing here drew on CD4+ or CD8+ T cells sorted from blood, taken in a trial of the OX40 agonist ivuxolimab. The TCR comes from an adult with an advanced solid tumor such as melanoma, head and neck, liver or kidney cancer. The DNA of the CDR3 is TGCAGCGTTTTCCCGGACAGGGAGTTTGGAAAACTGTTTTTT. As protein: CSVFPDREFGKLFF.